This TCR beta chain was obtained from a study of molecular identifiers for immune sequencing clone quantification. Study-wide results and caveats: Barcode-sharing identical TCR molecules could underestimate highly expanded clone sizes.

The germline V gene encodes CDR1 SGHTA and CDR2 FQGNSA. Germline trimming cut 1 base from V and 7 bases from J; bases unmatched to any gene: 20. The CDR3 spans 19 residues. This clonotype was seen many times. Antigen: not known. Listed TCR primers, together with previously described methods, were used for the bulk TCR libraries. In TCRdb, the PCR reads were re-called with MiXCR into one record per CDR3 protein. This repertoire shows some 320,000 distinct CDR3 sequences, over 20% found once; its top ten account for 0.65% to 0.75%. The sequence came from a human donor in good health. Some libraries in this study had Jurkat cell RNA spiked in. The chain has TRBV7-2 and TRBJ1-1; 8 bases fit TRBD1. The specimen sequenced was naive CD8+ T cells from blood, with Jurkat cell RNA spiked in. Subset of the sample: FACS-sorted CD8+CD4-CCR7+CD45RA+ naive T cells. This CDR3 is CASSLVLPFQGRGLSEAFF. The CDR3 coding sequence is TGTGCCAGCAGCTTAGTACTCCCCTTCCAGGGCAGGGGGCTAAGTGAAGCTTTCTTT.